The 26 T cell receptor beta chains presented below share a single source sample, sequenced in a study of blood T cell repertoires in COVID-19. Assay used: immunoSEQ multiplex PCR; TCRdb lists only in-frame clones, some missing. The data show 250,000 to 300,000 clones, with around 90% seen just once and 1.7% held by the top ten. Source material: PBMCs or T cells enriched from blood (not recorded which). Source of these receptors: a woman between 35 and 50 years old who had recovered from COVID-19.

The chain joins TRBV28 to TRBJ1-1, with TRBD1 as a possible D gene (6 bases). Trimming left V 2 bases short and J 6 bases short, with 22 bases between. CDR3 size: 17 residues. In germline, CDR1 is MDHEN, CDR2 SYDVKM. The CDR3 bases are TGTGCCAGCAGTTTAGCTGGTACCGGGACACCCGGCCCTGAAGCTTTCTTT. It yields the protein CASSLAGTGTPGPEAFF.

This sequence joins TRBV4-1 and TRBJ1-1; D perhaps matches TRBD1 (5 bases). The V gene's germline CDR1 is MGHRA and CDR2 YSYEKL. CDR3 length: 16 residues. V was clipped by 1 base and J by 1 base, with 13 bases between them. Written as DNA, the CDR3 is TGCGCCAGCAGCCAAGGCGCTTGGGGCGGGAACACTGAAGCTTTCTTT. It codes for CASSQGAWGGNTEAFF.

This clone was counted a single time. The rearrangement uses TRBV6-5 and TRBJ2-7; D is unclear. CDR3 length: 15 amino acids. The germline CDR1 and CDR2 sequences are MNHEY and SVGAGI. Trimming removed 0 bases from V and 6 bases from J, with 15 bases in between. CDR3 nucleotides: TGTGCCAGCAGTTACTCAGGCCTAGTTCGCCGCGAGCAGTACTTC. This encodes CASSYSGLVRREQYF.

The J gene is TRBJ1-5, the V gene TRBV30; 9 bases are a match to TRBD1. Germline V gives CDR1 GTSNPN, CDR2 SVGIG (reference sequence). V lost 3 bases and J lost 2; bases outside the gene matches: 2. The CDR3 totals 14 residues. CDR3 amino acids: CAWSDRGGNQPQHF. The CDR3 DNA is TGTGCCTGGAGCGACAGGGGGGGCAATCAGCCCCAGCATTTT. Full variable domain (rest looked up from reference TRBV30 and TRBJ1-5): SQTIHQWPATLVQPVGSPLSLECTVEGTSNPNLYWYRQAAGRGLQLLFYSVGIGQISSEVPQNLSASRPQDRQFILSSKKLLLSDSGFYLCAWSDRGGNQPQHFGDGTRLSIL.

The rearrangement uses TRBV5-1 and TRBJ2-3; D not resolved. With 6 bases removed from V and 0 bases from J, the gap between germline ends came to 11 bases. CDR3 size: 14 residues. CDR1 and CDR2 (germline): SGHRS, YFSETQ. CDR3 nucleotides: TGCGCCAGCAAACTCGAGACTAGCACAGATACGCAGTATTTT. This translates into CASKLETSTDTQYF.

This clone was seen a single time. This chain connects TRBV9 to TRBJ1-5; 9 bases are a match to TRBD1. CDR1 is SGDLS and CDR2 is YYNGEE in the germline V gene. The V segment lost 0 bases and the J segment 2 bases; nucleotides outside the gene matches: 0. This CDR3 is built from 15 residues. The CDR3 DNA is TGTGCCAGCAGCGTAGGACAGGGGGGCAATCAGCCCCAGCATTTT. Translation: CASSVGQGGNQPQHF.

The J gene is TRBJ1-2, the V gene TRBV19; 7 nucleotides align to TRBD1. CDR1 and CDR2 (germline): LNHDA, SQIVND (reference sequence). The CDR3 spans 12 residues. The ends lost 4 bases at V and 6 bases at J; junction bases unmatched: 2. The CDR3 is CASSNQGDGYTF. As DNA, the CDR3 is TGTGCCAGTAGTAATCAGGGGGATGGCTACACCTTC.

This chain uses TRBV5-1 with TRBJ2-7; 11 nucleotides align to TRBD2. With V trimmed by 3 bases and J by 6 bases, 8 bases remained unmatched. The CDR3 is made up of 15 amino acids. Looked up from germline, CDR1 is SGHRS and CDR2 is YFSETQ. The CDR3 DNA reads TGCGCCAGCAGCTCGTTAGCGGGAGGGCCCAGCGAGCAGTACTTC. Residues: CASSSLAGGPSEQYF.

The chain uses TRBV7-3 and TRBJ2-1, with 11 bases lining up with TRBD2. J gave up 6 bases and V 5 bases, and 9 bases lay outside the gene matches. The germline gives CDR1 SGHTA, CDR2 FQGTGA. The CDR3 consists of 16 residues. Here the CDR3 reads CASSILAGGPSNEQFF. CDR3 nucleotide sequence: TGTGCCAGCAGCATATTAGCGGGAGGGCCCTCCAATGAGCAGTTCTTC.

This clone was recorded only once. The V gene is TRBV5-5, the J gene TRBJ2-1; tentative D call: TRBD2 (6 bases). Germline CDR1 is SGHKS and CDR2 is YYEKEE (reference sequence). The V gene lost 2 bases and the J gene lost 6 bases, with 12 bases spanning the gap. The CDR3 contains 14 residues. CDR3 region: CASSFIQGGNEQFF. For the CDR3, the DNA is TGTGCCAGCAGCTTCATCCAGGGAGGCAATGAGCAGTTCTTC.

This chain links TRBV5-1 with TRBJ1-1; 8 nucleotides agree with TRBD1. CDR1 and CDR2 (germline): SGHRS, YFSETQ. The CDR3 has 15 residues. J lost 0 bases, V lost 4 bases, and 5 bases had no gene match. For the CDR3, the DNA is TGCGCCAGCAGCATCCGGGACAGGCTGAACACTGAAGCTTTCTTT. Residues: CASSIRDRLNTEAFF.

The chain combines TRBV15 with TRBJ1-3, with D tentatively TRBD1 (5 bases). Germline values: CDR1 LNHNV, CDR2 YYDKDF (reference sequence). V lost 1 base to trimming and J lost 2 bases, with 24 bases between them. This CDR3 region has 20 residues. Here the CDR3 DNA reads TGTGCCACCAGCAGAGTTCGAGGGGTAACGGGGGGAAAGGCTGGAAACACCATATATTTT. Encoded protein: CATSRVRGVTGGKAGNTIYF.

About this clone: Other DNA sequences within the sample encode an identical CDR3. The CDR3, as DNA: TGCGCCAGCAGCTTGGCTCCGGACACTGAAGCTTTCTTT. Encoded protein: CASSLAPDTEAFF. This chain joins TRBV5-1 and TRBJ1-1; no reliable D call. The CDR3 has 13 amino acids. CDR1 and CDR2 from the germline V gene are SGHRS and YFSETQ. V lost 0 bases and J lost 3, with 6 bases in between. Variable domain in full (rest from reference TRBV5-1 and TRBJ1-1): KAGVTQTPRYLIKTRGQQVTLSCSPISGHRSVSWYQQTPGQGLQFLFEYFSETQRNKGNFPGRFSGRQFSNSRSEMNVSTLELGDSALYLCASSLAPDTEAFFGQGTRLTVV.

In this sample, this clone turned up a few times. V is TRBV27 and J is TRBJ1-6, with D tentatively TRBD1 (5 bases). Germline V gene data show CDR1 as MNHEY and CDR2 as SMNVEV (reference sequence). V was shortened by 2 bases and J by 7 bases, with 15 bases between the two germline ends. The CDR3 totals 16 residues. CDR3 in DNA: TGTGCCAGCAGTTTAAGGAAGGGGATAAACAATTCACCCCTCCACTTT. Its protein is CASSLRKGINNSPLHF.

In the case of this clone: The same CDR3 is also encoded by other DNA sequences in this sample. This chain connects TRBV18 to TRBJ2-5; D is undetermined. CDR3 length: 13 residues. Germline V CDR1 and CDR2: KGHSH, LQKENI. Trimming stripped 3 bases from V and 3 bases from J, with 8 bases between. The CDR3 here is CASSPRQKETQYF. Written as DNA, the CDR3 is TGTGCCAGCTCACCGAGGCAGAAAGAGACCCAGTACTTC.

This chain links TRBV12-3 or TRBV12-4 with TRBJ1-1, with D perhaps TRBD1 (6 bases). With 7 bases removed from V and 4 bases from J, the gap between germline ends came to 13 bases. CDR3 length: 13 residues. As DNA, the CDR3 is TGTGCCAGCATCCCCGCGGACAGCACTGAAGCTTTCTTT. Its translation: CASIPADSTEAFF.

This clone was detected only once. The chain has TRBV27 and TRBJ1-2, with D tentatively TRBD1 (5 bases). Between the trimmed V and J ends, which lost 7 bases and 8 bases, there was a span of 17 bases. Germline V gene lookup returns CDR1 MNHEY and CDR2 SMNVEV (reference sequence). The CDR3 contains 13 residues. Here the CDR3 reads CASTRGEGFGYTF. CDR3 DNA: TGTGCCAGCACCCGGGGGGAGGGTTTCGGCTACACCTTC.

As DNA, the CDR3 is TGTGCCAGCAGTCTCGGGACTCGGTGGCAGGAGCAGTTCTTC. The encoded protein is CASSLGTRWQEQFF. The chain links TRBV6-5 to TRBJ2-1; maybe TRBD2 (6 bases). CDR1 is MNHEY, CDR2 SVGAGI, per germline. This CDR3 has 14 amino acids. V lost 5 bases to trimming and J lost 10 bases, with 18 bases between them.

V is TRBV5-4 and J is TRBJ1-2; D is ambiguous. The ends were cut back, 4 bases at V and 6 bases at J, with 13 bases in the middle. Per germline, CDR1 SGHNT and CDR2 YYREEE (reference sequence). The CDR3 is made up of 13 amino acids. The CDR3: CASSPNSLNGYTF. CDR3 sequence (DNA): TGTGCCAGCAGCCCAAACAGTCTAAATGGCTACACCTTC.

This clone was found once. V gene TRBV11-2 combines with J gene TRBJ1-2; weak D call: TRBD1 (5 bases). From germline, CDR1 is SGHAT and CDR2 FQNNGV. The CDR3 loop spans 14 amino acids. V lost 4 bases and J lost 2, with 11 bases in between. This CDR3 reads CASSSVRVNYGYTF. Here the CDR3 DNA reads TGTGCCAGCAGCTCAGTCAGGGTGAACTATGGCTACACCTTC.

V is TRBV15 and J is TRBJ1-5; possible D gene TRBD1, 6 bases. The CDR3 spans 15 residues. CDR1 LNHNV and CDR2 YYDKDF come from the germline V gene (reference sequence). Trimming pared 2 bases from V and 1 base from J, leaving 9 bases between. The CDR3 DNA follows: TGTGCCACCAGCAGATTCCAGGGGAGCAATCAGCCCCAGCATTTT. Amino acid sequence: CATSRFQGSNQPQHF.

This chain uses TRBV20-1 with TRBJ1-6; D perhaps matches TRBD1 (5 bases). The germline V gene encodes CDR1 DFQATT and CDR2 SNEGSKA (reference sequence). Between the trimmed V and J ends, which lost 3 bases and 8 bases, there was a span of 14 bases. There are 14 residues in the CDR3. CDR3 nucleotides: TGCAGTGCTAGTCCCGGGGGGGTGGATTCACCCCTCCACTTT. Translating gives CSASPGGVDSPLHF.

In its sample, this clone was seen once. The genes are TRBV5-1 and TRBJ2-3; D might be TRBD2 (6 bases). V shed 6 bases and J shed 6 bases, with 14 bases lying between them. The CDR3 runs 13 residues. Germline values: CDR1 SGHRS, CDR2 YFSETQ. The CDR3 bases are TGCGCCAGCATGGGACTCGTCGGGGATACGCAGTATTTT. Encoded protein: CASMGLVGDTQYF.

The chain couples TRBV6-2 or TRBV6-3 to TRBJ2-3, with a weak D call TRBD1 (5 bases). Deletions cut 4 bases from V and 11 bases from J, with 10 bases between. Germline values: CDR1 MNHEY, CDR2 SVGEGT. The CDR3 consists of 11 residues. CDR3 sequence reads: CASSSRQGQYF. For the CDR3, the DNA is TGTGCCAGCAGTTCCCGCCAGGGGCAGTATTTT.

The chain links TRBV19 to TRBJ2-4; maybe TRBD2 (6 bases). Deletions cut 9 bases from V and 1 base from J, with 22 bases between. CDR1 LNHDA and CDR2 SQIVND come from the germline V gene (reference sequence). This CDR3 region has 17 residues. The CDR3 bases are TGTGCCAGCCGGGACTCCCAAGGGACTTCGGCCAAAAACATTCAGTACTTC. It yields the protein CASRDSQGTSAKNIQYF.

CDR3 nucleotide sequence: TGTGCCAGCAGCTTAGCCCCAAACTACGAGCAGTACTTC. The encoded protein is CASSLAPNYEQYF. This chain uses TRBV7-6 with TRBJ2-7; no definite D call. Per germline, CDR1 SGHVS and CDR2 FNYEAQ. This CDR3 has 13 amino acids. V was trimmed by 0 bases and J by 3 bases, leaving 6 bases between them.